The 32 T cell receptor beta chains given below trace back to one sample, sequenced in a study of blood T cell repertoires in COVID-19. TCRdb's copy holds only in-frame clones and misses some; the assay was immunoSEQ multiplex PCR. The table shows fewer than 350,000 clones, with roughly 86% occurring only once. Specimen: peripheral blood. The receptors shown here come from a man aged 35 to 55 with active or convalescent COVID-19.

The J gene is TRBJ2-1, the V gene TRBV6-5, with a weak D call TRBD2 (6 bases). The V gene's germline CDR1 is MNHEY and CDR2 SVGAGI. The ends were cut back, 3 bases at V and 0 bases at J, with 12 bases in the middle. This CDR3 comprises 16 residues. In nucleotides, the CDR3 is TGTGCCAGCAGTTATCCCCGGGGGAGCTCCTACAATGAGCAGTTCTTC. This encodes CASSYPRGSSYNEQFF.

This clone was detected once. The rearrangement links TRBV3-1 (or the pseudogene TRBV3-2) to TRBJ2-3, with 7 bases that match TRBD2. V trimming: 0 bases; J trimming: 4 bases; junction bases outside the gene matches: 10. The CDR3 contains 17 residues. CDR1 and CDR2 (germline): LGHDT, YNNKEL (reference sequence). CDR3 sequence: CASSQDLASGLADTQYF. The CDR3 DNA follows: TGTGCCAGCAGCCAAGATTTGGCTAGCGGTTTGGCAGATACGCAGTATTTT.

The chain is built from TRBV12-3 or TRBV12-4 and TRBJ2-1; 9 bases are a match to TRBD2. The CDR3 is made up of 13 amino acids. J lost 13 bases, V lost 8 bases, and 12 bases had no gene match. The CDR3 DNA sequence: TGTGCCAGCGGGGGGGGTCTAGCGGGACCCCAGTTCTTC. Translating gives CASGGGLAGPQFF.

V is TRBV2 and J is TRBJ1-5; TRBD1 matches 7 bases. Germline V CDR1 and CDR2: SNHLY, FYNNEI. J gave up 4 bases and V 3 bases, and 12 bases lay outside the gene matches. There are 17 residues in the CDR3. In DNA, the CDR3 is TGTGCCAGCAGTGAGGGTGGAGGGACAGCGACTAATCAGCCCCAGCATTTT. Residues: CASSEGGGTATNQPQHF.

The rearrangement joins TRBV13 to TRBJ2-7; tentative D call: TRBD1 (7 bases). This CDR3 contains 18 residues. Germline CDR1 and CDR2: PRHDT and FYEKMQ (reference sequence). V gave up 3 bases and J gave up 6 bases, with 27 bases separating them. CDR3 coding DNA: TGTGCCAGCAGCTTTGGAGGGGGCCTTATCCTCCCCTCAGTCGAGCAGTACTTC. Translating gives CASSFGGGLILPSVEQYF.

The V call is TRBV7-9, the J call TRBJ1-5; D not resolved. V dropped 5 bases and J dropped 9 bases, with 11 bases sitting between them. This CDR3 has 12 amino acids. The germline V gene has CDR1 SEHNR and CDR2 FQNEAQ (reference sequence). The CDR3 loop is CASSPSVGPQHF. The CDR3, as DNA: TGTGCCAGCAGCCCCTCGGTTGGGCCCCAGCATTTT.

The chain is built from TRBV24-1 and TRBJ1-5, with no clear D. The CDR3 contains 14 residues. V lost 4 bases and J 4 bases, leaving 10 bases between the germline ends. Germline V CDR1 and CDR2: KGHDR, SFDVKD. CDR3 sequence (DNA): TGTGCCACCAGTGACCCCCAAGAGAATCAGCCCCAGCATTTT. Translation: CATSDPQENQPQHF.

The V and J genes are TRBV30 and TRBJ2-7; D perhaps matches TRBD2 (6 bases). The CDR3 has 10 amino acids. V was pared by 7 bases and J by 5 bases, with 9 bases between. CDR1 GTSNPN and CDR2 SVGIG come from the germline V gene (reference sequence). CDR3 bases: TGTGCCTCCGGGAGAAACGAGCAGTACTTC. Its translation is CASGRNEQYF. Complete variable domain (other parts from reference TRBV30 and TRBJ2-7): SQTIHQWPATLVQPVGSPLSLECTVEGTSNPNLYWYRQAAGRGLQLLFYSVGIGQISSEVPQNLSASRPQDRQFILSSKKLLLSDSGFYLCASGRNEQYFGPGTRLTVT.

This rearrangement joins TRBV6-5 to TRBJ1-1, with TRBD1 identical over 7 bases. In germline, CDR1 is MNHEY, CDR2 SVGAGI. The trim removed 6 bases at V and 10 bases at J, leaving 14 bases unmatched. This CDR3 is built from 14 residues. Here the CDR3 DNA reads TGTGCCAGCAGGCCCGGGACAGCCAGAGACGGAGCTTTCTTT. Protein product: CASRPGTARDGAFF.

CDR3 sequence reads: CASSMMRTGSYEQYF. Here the CDR3 DNA reads TGTGCCAGTAGTATGATGAGGACAGGTTCCTACGAGCAGTACTTC. This chain uses TRBV19 with TRBJ2-7; 7 nucleotides line up with TRBD1. This CDR3 has 15 residues. The trim removed 3 bases at V and 1 base at J, leaving 6 bases unmatched. The germline V gene encodes CDR1 LNHDA and CDR2 SQIVND (reference sequence).

This chain's CDR3 is CASSPFVGLGYGYTF. The CDR3 DNA sequence: TGCGCCAGCAGCCCCTTCGTGGGGCTTGGCTATGGCTACACCTTC. V usage is TRBV5-1 and J usage is TRBJ1-2, with D possibly matching TRBD1 (5 bases). The CDR3 sequence is 15 residues long. The germline CDR1 and CDR2 sequences are SGHRS and YFSETQ. V was pared by 4 bases and J by 4 bases, with 17 bases between.

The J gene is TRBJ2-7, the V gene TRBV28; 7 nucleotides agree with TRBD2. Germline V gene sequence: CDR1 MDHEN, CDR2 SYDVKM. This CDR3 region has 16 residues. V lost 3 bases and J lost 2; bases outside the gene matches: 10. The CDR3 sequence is CASSFAGGNPTYEQYF. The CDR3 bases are TGTGCCAGCAGTTTTGCCGGGGGGAATCCTACCTACGAGCAGTACTTC. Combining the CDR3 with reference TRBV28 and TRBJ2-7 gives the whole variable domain DVKVTQSSRYLVKRTGEKVFLECVQDMDHENMFWYRQDPGLGLRLIYFSYDVKMKEKGDIPEGYSVSREKKERFSLILESASTNQTSMYLCASSFAGGNPTYEQYFGPGTRLTVT.

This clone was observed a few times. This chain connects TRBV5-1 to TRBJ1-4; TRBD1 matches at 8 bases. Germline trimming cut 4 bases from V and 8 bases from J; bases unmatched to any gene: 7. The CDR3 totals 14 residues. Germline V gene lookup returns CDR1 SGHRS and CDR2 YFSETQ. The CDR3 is CASSRTGSGEKLFF. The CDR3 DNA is TGCGCCAGCAGCCGGACAGGGTCGGGAGAAAAACTGTTTTTT.

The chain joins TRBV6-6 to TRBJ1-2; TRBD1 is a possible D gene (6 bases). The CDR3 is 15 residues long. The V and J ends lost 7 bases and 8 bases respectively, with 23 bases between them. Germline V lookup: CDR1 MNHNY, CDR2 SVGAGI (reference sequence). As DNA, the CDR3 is TGTGCCAGCACCTATGGGAGGGGGGGATCGAGCGGCTACACCTTC. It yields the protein CASTYGRGGSSGYTF.

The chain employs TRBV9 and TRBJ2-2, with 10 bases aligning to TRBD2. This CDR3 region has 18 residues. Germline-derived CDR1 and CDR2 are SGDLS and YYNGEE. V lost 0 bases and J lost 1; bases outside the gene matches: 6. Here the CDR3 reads CASSVAMSGRENTGELFF. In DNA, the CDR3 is TGTGCCAGCAGCGTAGCCATGAGCGGGAGGGAGAACACCGGGGAGCTGTTTTTT.

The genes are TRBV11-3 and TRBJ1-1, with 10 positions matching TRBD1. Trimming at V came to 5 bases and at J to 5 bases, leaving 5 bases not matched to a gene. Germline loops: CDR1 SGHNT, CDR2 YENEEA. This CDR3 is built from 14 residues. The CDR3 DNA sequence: TGTGCCAGCAGCCAGAGGACAGGGGGAACTGAAGCTTTCTTT. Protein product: CASSQRTGGTEAFF.

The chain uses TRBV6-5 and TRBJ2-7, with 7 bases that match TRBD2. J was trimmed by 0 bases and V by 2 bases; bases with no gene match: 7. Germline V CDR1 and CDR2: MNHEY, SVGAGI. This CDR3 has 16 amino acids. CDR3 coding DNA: TGTGCCAGCAGTTACCCCAGCGGGACGGTCTCCTACGAGCAGTACTTC. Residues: CASSYPSGTVSYEQYF.

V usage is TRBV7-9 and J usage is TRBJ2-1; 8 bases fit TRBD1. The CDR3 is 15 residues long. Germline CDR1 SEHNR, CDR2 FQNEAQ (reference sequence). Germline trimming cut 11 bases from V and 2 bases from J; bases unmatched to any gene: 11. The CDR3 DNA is TGTGCCCTCCCTGCCGGACAGGGAACCTACAATGAGCAGTTCTTC. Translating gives CALPAGQGTYNEQFF.

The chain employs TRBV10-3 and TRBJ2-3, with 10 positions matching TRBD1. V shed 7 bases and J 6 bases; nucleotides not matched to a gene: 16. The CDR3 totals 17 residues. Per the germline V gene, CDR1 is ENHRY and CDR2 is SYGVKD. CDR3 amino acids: CAITGTGDPAALDTQYF. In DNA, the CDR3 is TGTGCCATCACCGGGACAGGGGACCCGGCCGCGCTGGATACGCAGTATTTT.

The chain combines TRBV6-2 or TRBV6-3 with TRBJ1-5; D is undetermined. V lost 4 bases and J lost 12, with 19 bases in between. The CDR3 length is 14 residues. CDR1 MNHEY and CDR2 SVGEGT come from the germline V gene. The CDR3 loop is CASSSPPRSLGQHF. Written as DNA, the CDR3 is TGTGCCAGCAGTTCCCCGCCCAGAAGTCTTGGCCAGCATTTT.

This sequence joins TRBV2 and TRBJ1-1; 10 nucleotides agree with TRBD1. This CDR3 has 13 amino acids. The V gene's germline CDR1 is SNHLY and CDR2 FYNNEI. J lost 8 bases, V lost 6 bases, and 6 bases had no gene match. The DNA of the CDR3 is TGTGCCAGCAGCGCCGGGACAGGGGTCGAAGCTTTCTTT. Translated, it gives CASSAGTGVEAFF. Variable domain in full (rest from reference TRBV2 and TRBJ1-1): EPEVTQTPSHQVTQMGQEVILRCVPISNHLYFYWYRQILGQKVEFLVSFYNNEISEKSEIFDDQFSVERPDGSNFTLKIRSTKLEDSAMYFCASSAGTGVEAFFGQGTRLTVV.

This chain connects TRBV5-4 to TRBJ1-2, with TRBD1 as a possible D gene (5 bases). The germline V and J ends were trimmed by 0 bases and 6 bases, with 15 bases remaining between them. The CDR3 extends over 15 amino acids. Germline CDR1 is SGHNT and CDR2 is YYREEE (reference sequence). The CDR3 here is CASSLGQGLPDGYTF. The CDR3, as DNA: TGTGCCAGCAGCTTGGGCCAGGGCTTGCCGGATGGCTACACCTTC.

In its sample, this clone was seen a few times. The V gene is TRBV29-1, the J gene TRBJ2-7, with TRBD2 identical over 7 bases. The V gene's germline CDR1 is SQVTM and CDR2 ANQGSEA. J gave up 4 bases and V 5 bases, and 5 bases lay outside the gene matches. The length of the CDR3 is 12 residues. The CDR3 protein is CSVKSSGYEQYF. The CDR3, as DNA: TGCAGCGTTAAATCTAGCGGATACGAGCAGTACTTC.

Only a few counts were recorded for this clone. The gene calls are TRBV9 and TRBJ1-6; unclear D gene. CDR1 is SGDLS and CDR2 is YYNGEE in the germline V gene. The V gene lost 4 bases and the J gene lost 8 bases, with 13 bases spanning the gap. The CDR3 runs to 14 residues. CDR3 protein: CASSPPGRDSPLHF. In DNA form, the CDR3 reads TGTGCCAGCAGCCCCCCCGGGAGGGATTCACCCCTCCACTTT.

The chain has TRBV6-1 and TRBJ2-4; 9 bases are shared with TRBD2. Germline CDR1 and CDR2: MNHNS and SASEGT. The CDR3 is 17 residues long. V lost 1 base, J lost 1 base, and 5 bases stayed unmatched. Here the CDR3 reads CASSEVGLAGAKNIQYF. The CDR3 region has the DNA TGTGCCAGCAGTGAAGTTGGGCTAGCGGGGGCCAAAAACATTCAGTACTTC.

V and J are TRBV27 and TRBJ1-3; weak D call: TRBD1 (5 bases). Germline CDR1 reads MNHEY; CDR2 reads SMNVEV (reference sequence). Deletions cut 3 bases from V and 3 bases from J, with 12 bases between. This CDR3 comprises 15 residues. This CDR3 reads CASSFQGGGGNTIYF. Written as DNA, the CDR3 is TGTGCCAGCAGTTTTCAGGGAGGTGGTGGAAACACCATATATTTT.

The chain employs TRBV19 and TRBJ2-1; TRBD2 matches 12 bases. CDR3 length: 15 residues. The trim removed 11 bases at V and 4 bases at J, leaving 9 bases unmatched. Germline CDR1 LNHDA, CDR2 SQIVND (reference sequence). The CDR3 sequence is CASETSGSHYNEQFF. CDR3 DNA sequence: TGTGCCTCCGAGACTAGCGGGAGCCATTACAATGAGCAGTTCTTC.

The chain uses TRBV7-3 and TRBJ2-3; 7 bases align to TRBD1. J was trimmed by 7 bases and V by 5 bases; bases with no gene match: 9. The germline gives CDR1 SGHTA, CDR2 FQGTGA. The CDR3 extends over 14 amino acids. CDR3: CASSPSTGKYTQYF. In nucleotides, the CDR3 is TGTGCCAGCAGCCCATCGACAGGGAAATATACGCAGTATTTT.

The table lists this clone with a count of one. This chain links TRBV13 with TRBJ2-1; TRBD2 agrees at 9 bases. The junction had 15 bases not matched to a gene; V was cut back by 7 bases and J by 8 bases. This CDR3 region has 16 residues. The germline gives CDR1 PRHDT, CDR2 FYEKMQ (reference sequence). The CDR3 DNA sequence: TGTGCCAGCACCACCCAGGGTAGCGGGAGTAGTTATGAGCAGTTCTTC. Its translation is CASTTQGSGSSYEQFF.

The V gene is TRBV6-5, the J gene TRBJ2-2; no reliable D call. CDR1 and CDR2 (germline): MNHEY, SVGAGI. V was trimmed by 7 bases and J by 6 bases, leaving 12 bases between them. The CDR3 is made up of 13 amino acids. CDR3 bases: TGTGCCAGCACCGGTACTCCCGCCGGGGAGCTGTTTTTT. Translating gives CASTGTPAGELFF.

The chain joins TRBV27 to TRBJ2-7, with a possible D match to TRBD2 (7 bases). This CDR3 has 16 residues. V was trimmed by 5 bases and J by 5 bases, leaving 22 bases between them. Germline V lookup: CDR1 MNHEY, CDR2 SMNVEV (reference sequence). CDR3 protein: CASSRYRGASTNEQYF. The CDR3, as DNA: TGTGCCAGCAGTCGCTACCGGGGGGCCAGCACCAACGAGCAGTACTTC.

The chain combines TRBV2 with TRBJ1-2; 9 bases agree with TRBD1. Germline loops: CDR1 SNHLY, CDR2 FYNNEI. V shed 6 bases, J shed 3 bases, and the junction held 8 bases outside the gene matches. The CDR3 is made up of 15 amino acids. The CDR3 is CASSRDRVLDYGYTF. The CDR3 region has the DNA TGTGCCAGCAGCCGGGACAGGGTGTTAGACTATGGCTACACCTTC.